The 29 T cell receptor beta chains below were found in one sample sequenced in a study of cytomegalovirus exposure and HLA in healthy donors. 13 Jbeta primers and 60 Vbeta primers were used for the PCR. This table comes from immunoSEQ multiplex PCR, and its TCRdb copy is limited to in-frame clones, with some not included. Among 150,000 to 200,000 clones listed, about 70% were seen once. Sequencing was performed on PBMCs. The receptors derive from a woman aged 18-30 years in good health and CMV-seropositive.

The rearrangement links TRBV21-1 to TRBJ2-2; the D call in the table, TRBD1, was not verified against the DNA. TRBV21-1 is a recognized pseudogene. The CDR3 runs to 14 residues. The CDR3 loop is CASSDRVGPGELFF. CDR3 in DNA: TGTGCCAGCAGCGACAGGGTGGGCCCCGGGGAGCTGTTTTTT.

The V and J genes are TRBV25-1 and TRBJ2-3; 8 bases fit TRBD1. Trimming took 5 bases from V and 1 from J; bases not matched to a gene: 11. Germline CDR1 is MGHDK and CDR2 is SYGVNS. The length of the CDR3 is 17 residues. Here the CDR3 DNA reads TGTGCCAGCAGTTCTTCCTCCAGGGGGCCTCGCACAGATACGCAGTATTTT. Translation: CASSSSSRGPRTDTQYF. The whole variable domain, remainder taken from reference TRBV25-1 and TRBJ2-3, is EADIYQTPRYLVIGTGKKITLECSQTMGHDKMYWYQQDPGMELHLIHYSYGVNSTEKGDLSSESTVSRIRTEHFPLTLESARPSHTSQYLCASSSSSRGPRTDTQYFGPGTRLTVL.

The chain is built from TRBV2 and TRBJ2-7; TRBD1 is a possible D gene (6 bases). V shed 1 base and J shed 1 base, with 8 bases lying between them. The CDR3 is 14 amino acids. Germline CDR1 SNHLY, CDR2 FYNNEI. The CDR3 protein is CASSEEQGSYEQYF. CDR3 in DNA: TGTGCCAGCAGTGAAGAACAGGGATCCTACGAGCAGTACTTC.

The CDR3 reads CASTPRQGIYGYTF. The CDR3 DNA is TGTGCCAGTACCCCGAGACAGGGGATCTATGGCTACACCTTC. The chain joins TRBV19 to TRBJ1-2; TRBD1 aligns across 8 bases. The CDR3 is made up of 14 amino acids. CDR1 is LNHDA and CDR2 is SQIVND in the germline V gene (reference sequence). Losses at the gene ends were 7 bases for V and 4 bases for J; bases not matched to a gene: 8.

The J gene is TRBJ2-5, the V gene TRBV30; D gene unclear. The CDR3 contains 13 residues. V gave up 4 bases and J gave up 4 bases, with 13 bases separating them. CDR1 is GTSNPN, CDR2 SVGIG, per germline (reference sequence). Here the CDR3 reads CAWTVVEIETQYF. The CDR3 DNA sequence: TGTGCCTGGACAGTCGTTGAAATAGAGACCCAGTACTTC.

This rearrangement joins TRBV7-9 to TRBJ2-2, with D perhaps matching TRBD2 (7 bases). CDR3 length: 13 residues. Germline V gene lookup returns CDR1 SEHNR and CDR2 FQNEAQ (reference sequence). The germline V and J ends were trimmed by 3 bases and 10 bases, with 12 bases remaining between them. The DNA for the CDR3 is TGTGCCAGCAGCTTTCCGGGGGGCGAGGAGCTGTTTTTT. Translated: CASSFPGGEELFF.

The chain couples TRBV19 to TRBJ2-5; 11 bases line up with TRBD2. V gave up 6 bases and J gave up 2 bases; unmatched junction bases: 14. Germline V lookup: CDR1 LNHDA, CDR2 SQIVND (reference sequence). The length of the CDR3 is 18 residues. CDR3 sequence (DNA): TGTGCCAGTAGCCGAACAGGGCTTCGGACTAGCGGGCAAGAGACCCAGTACTTC. Translation: CASSRTGLRTSGQETQYF.

The V call is TRBV5-5, the J call TRBJ1-1; 7 nucleotides match TRBD1. Germline trimming cut 4 bases from V and 11 bases from J; bases unmatched to any gene: 23. The germline V gene has CDR1 SGHKS and CDR2 YYEKEE (reference sequence). The CDR3 consists of 17 residues. This CDR3 is CASSQGEAYWTPEQAFF. CDR3 nucleotides: TGTGCCAGCAGCCAGGGGGAGGCGTATTGGACACCAGAGCAGGCTTTCTTT.

This clone was seen a few times. V gene TRBV6-6 combines with J gene TRBJ1-1, with TRBD1 matching 7 bases. CDR1 is MNHNY, CDR2 SVGAGI, per germline (reference sequence). After removal of 2 bases from V and 5 bases from J, the junction contained 8 bases not matched to a gene. This CDR3 is 15 amino acids long. This CDR3 reads CASSYVGPGGTEAFF. In DNA form, the CDR3 reads TGTGCCAGCAGTTACGTTGGTCCAGGGGGAACTGAAGCTTTCTTT.

The table lists this clone with a few counts. The rearrangement links TRBV27 to TRBJ2-3, with D perhaps TRBD1 (6 bases). Looked up from germline, CDR1 is MNHEY and CDR2 is SMNVEV (reference sequence). CDR3 length equals 14 residues. Trimming removed 6 bases at V and 4 bases at J, with 14 bases between. The CDR3 here is CASSSIRGSDTQYF. The DNA for the CDR3 is TGTGCCAGCAGCTCCATCAGGGGTTCAGATACGCAGTATTTT.

The V call is TRBV27, the J call TRBJ2-7; D ambiguous. Germline V gives CDR1 MNHEY, CDR2 SMNVEV (reference sequence). The CDR3 is made up of 13 amino acids. V lost 1 base and J lost 0, with 4 bases in between. The CDR3 loop reads CASSLLNSYEQYF. The CDR3 DNA reads as TGTGCCAGCAGTTTATTAAACTCCTACGAGCAGTACTTC.

The chain couples TRBV9 to TRBJ1-2; 10 bases agree with TRBD1. The germline V gene has CDR1 SGDLS and CDR2 YYNGEE. V gave up 0 bases and J gave up 8 bases; unmatched junction bases: 16. The CDR3 consists of 18 residues. The CDR3 DNA reads as TGTGCCAGCAGCGTAGCTACGGGACAGGGGCGATCTAGGGAAGGCTACACCTTC. Translated, it gives CASSVATGQGRSREGYTF.

This clone has just a few counts. Written as DNA, the CDR3 is TGTGCCAGCAGCGGGGGAGGAAACCATGGGGGAAACACCATATATTTT. Protein sequence: CASSGGGNHGGNTIYF. The genes are TRBV9 and TRBJ1-3; D ambiguous. CDR3 length: 16 amino acids. Germline loops: CDR1 SGDLS, CDR2 YYNGEE. V was pared by 3 bases and J by 4 bases, with 17 bases between.

This clone was detected only a few times. CDR3 region: CASSGPPQGWNQPQHF. For the CDR3, the DNA is TGTGCCAGCAGTGGCCCCCCCCAGGGTTGGAATCAGCCCCAGCATTTT. V usage is TRBV25-1 and J usage is TRBJ1-5; a possible D gene is TRBD1 (5 bases). V was pared by 4 bases and J by 4 bases, with 17 bases between. The CDR3 runs to 16 residues. Germline CDR1 reads MGHDK; CDR2 reads SYGVNS.

The rearrangement links TRBV28 to TRBJ2-5; no clear D. The CDR3 has 13 residues. Germline V gene data show CDR1 as MDHEN and CDR2 as SYDVKM. Trimming cost V 1 base and J 13 bases, with 16 bases left between them. CDR3 in amino acids: CASSLSPTYIAYF. CDR3 coding DNA: TGTGCCAGCAGTTTATCCCCGACCTATATAGCGTACTTC.

The V call is TRBV27, the J call TRBJ2-1; possibly TRBD2 for D (6 bases). V shed 2 bases and J shed 0 bases, with 11 bases lying between them. This CDR3 is built from 16 residues. CDR1 and CDR2 from the germline V gene are MNHEY and SMNVEV (reference sequence). This chain's CDR3 is CASSLGGSSSYNEQFF. The CDR3 DNA is TGTGCCAGCAGTTTAGGGGGGTCAAGCTCCTACAATGAGCAGTTCTTC.

This clone has only a few counts. The rearrangement uses TRBV7-9 and TRBJ1-4; D gene uncertain. Trimming took off 5 bases at V and 8 bases at J, with 15 bases between the two ends. This CDR3 is built from 14 residues. Germline V gene lookup returns CDR1 SEHNR and CDR2 FQNEAQ (reference sequence). The CDR3 region is CASSEKGAPEKLFF. CDR3 DNA sequence: TGTGCCAGCAGCGAAAAGGGAGCTCCAGAAAAACTGTTTTTT. The full variable domain, with the rest looked up from reference TRBV7-9 and TRBJ1-4, is DTGVSQNPRHKITKRGQNVTFRCDPISEHNRLYWYRQTLGQGPEFLTYFQNEAQLEKSRLLSDRFSAERPKGSFSTLEIQRTEQGDSAMYLCASSEKGAPEKLFFGSGTQLSVL.

This clone was recorded a few times. V and J are TRBV28 and TRBJ1-2; a possible D gene is TRBD1 (5 bases). The germline CDR1 and CDR2 sequences are MDHEN and SYDVKM. Trimming left V 2 bases short and J 6 bases short, with 7 bases between. CDR3 length: 12 residues. The DNA for the CDR3 is TGTGCCAGCAGTTTAAGACAGAATGGCTACACCTTC. It translates to CASSLRQNGYTF.

The chain joins TRBV7-2 to TRBJ2-1, with TRBD2 identical over 14 bases. The CDR3 contains 16 residues. With 0 bases clipped from V and 8 bases from J, the junction kept 3 bases outside the gene matches. Germline V gene lookup returns CDR1 SGHTA and CDR2 FQGNSA. The chain's CDR3 is CASSLAGTSGSYEQFF. DNA for the CDR3: TGTGCCAGCAGCTTAGCCGGGACTAGCGGGAGCTATGAGCAGTTCTTC.

The chain links TRBV5-1 to TRBJ1-6; 7 nucleotides line up with TRBD1. V lost 6 bases, J lost 3 bases, and 9 bases stayed unmatched. The CDR3 totals 16 residues. Looked up from germline, CDR1 is SGHRS and CDR2 is YFSETQ. The CDR3 sequence: CASTLLGDSYNSPLHF. In nucleotides, the CDR3 is TGCGCCAGCACATTGCTGGGGGACAGCTATAATTCACCCCTCCACTTT.

The chain carries TRBV19 and TRBJ2-5; TRBD1 matches 7 bases. The CDR3 covers 13 residues. V lost 6 bases, J lost 5 bases, and 6 bases stayed unmatched. Germline V gene lookup returns CDR1 LNHDA and CDR2 SQIVND (reference sequence). CDR3 region: CASSPQGMETQYF. CDR3 nucleotide sequence: TGTGCCAGTAGCCCACAGGGGATGGAGACCCAGTACTTC.

V is TRBV28 and J is TRBJ2-4; the D is unclear. There are 15 residues in the CDR3. Germline V gives CDR1 MDHEN, CDR2 SYDVKM. V dropped 2 bases and J dropped 0 bases, with 8 bases sitting between them. CDR3: CASSLQSIAKNIQYF. In nucleotides, the CDR3 is TGTGCCAGCAGTTTACAGTCAATAGCCAAAAACATTCAGTACTTC. Variable domain in full (rest from reference TRBV28 and TRBJ2-4): DVKVTQSSRYLVKRTGEKVFLECVQDMDHENMFWYRQDPGLGLRLIYFSYDVKMKEKGDIPEGYSVSREKKERFSLILESASTNQTSMYLCASSLQSIAKNIQYFGAGTRLSVL.

This clone was seen only once. V usage is TRBV7-6 and J usage is TRBJ2-5, with D maybe TRBD1 (6 bases). V lost 5 bases, J lost 2 bases, and 12 bases lay in between. CDR1 is SGHVS, CDR2 FNYEAQ, per germline. The CDR3 loop spans 14 amino acids. CDR3 region: CASSRMDSQETQYF. The CDR3 DNA reads TGTGCCAGCAGCCGAATGGACAGTCAAGAGACCCAGTACTTC.

The rearrangement links TRBV2 to TRBJ1-2; TRBD1 agrees at 10 bases. The germline V gene has CDR1 SNHLY and CDR2 FYNNEI. J was trimmed by 6 bases and V by 6 bases; bases with no gene match: 10. There are 15 residues in the CDR3. CDR3 amino acids: CASRRDRGGWDGYTF. The CDR3 bases are TGTGCCAGCAGAAGGGACAGGGGAGGATGGGATGGCTACACCTTC.

The chain links TRBV10-3 to TRBJ1-1; weak D call: TRBD1 (5 bases). The germline V and J ends were trimmed by 3 bases and 3 bases, with 17 bases remaining between them. The CDR3 contains 16 residues. Per the germline V gene, CDR1 is ENHRY and CDR2 is SYGVKD. In nucleotides, the CDR3 is TGTGCCATCAGTGACTTGATGCAGGGTGGAGACACTGAAGCTTTCTTT. Its protein is CAISDLMQGGDTEAFF.

The rearrangement uses TRBV7-9 and TRBJ1-2; D perhaps matches TRBD1 (5 bases). Germline V gene data show CDR1 as SEHNR and CDR2 as FQNEAQ (reference sequence). This CDR3 spans 13 amino acids. V was clipped by 0 bases and J by 5 bases, with 7 bases between them. The CDR3 sequence is CASSLASGYGYTF. In nucleotides, the CDR3 is TGTGCCAGCAGCTTAGCCTCAGGGTATGGCTACACCTTC.

This clone was recorded once. The rearrangement uses TRBV7-9 and TRBJ2-5, with 8 bases that match TRBD2. The CDR3 is made up of 16 amino acids. V shed 3 bases, J shed 3 bases, and the junction held 9 bases outside the gene matches. Germline assignment: CDR1 SEHNR and CDR2 FQNEAQ (reference sequence). CDR3 in amino acids: CASSLSSGWPKETQYF. The CDR3 DNA reads as TGTGCCAGCAGCTTGTCTAGCGGGTGGCCCAAAGAGACCCAGTACTTC.

This clone showed up just a few times. The genes are TRBV27 and TRBJ2-1, with unresolved D. This CDR3 comprises 15 residues. Germline-derived CDR1 and CDR2 are MNHEY and SMNVEV (reference sequence). The V and J ends lost 1 base and 0 bases respectively, with 7 bases between them. Here the CDR3 reads CASSLLESSYNEQFF. CDR3 nucleotide sequence: TGTGCCAGCAGTTTATTAGAGAGCTCCTACAATGAGCAGTTCTTC.

This clone was observed a single time. The chain recombines TRBV14 with TRBJ2-1; a possible D gene is TRBD2 (5 bases). The V gene's germline CDR1 is SGHDN and CDR2 FVKESK. The CDR3 sequence is 17 residues long. V gave up 4 bases and J gave up 3 bases, with 19 bases separating them. CDR3 DNA sequence: TGTGCCAGCAGCCCCAGAATGGCTAGCTGGATCTACAATGAGCAGTTCTTC. It codes for CASSPRMASWIYNEQFF.